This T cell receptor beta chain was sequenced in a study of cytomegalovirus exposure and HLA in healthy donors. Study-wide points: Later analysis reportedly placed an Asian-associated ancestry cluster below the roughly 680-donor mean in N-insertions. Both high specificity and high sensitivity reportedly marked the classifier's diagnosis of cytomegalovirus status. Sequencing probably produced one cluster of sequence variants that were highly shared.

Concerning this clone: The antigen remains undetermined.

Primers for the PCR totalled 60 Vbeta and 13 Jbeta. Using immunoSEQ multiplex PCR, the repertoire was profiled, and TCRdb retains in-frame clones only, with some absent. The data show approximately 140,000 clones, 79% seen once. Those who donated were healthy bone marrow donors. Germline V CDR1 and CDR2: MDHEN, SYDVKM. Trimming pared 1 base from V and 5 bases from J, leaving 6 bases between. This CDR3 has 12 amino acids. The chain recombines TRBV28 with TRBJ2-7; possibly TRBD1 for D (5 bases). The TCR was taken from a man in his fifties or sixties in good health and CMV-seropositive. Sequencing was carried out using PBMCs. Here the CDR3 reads CASSLSRDEQYF. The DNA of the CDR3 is TGTGCCAGCAGTTTATCCAGGGACGAGCAGTACTTC.